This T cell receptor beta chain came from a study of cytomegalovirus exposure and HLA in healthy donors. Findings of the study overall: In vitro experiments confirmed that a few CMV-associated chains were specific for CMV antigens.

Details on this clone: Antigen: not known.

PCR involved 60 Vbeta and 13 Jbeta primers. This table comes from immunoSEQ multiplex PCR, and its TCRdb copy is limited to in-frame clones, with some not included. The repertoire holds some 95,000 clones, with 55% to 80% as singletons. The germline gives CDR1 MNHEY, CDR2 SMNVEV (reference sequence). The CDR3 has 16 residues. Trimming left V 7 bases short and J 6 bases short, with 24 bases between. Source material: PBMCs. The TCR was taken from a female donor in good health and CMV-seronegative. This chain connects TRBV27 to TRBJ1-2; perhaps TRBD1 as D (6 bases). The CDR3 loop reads CASTSSPPTGWNGYTF. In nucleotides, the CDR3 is TGTGCCAGCACTAGTTCACCACCGACAGGTTGGAATGGCTACACCTTC.